The 20 T cell receptor beta chains listed next were all sequenced from one sample in a study of blood T cell repertoires in COVID-19. Only in-frame clones appear in the TCRdb table, and some are missing; sequencing was by immunoSEQ multiplex PCR. The sample consists of around 160,000 clones, approximately 80% of them appearing once. Sequenced sample: PBMCs or T cells enriched from blood (not recorded which). All receptors come from a man aged 50 to 59 who had recovered from COVID-19.

This clone appeared a few times. The gene calls are TRBV5-1 and TRBJ2-5, with a tentative D call TRBD1 (6 bases). Trimming removed 3 bases from V and 5 bases from J, with 11 bases in between. Germline values: CDR1 SGHRS, CDR2 YFSETQ. The CDR3 is made up of 13 amino acids. DNA for the CDR3: TGCGCCAGCAGCTCAGGGGTAGGGGAGACCCAGTACTTC. Protein product: CASSSGVGETQYF. Combining the CDR3 with reference TRBV5-1 and TRBJ2-5 gives the whole variable domain KAGVTQTPRYLIKTRGQQVTLSCSPISGHRSVSWYQQTPGQGLQFLFEYFSETQRNKGNFPGRFSGRQFSNSRSEMNVSTLELGDSALYLCASSSGVGETQYFGPGTRLLVL.

The V call is TRBV19, the J call TRBJ1-5; 9 positions match TRBD1. The CDR3 runs to 15 residues. The germline V gene encodes CDR1 LNHDA and CDR2 SQIVND (reference sequence). V was clipped by 5 bases and J by 2 bases; unmatched bases: 4. CDR3 in amino acids: CASSGTGLGNQPQHF. CDR3 coding DNA: TGTGCCAGTAGTGGGACAGGGCTTGGCAATCAGCCCCAGCATTTT.

This chain's CDR3 is CASSGDRGLHNEQFF. The CDR3 coding sequence is TGTGCCAGCAGTGGAGACAGGGGGCTTCACAATGAGCAGTTCTTC. The chain links TRBV27 to TRBJ2-1; TRBD1 matches 10 bases. The CDR3 is 15 amino acids. J lost 5 bases, V lost 5 bases, and 6 bases had no gene match. Germline lookup yields CDR1 MNHEY and CDR2 SMNVEV (reference sequence).

The chain recombines TRBV7-9 with TRBJ1-3; D remains ambiguous. Trimming took off 3 bases at V and 0 bases at J, with 9 bases between the two ends. Germline V gene lookup returns CDR1 SEHNR and CDR2 FQNEAQ (reference sequence). CDR3 size: 15 residues. CDR3 region: CASSFLDSSGNTIYF. CDR3 in DNA: TGTGCCAGCAGCTTTCTGGACTCCTCTGGAAACACCATATATTTT.

The chain carries TRBV27 and TRBJ1-6; D call uncertain. Germline assignment: CDR1 MNHEY and CDR2 SMNVEV (reference sequence). The CDR3 contains 14 residues. Trimming pared 2 bases from V and 9 bases from J, leaving 11 bases between. CDR3 loop: CASSLQAFGSPLHF. CDR3 sequence (DNA): TGTGCCAGCAGTTTACAGGCATTTGGTTCACCCCTCCACTTT.

The chain joins TRBV7-9 to TRBJ2-1; 10 nucleotides line up with TRBD1. This CDR3 comprises 14 residues. Trimming at V came to 4 bases and at J to 10 bases, leaving 7 bases not matched to a gene. The V gene's germline CDR1 is SEHNR and CDR2 FQNEAQ (reference sequence). CDR3 sequence (DNA): TGTGCCAGCAGCTCGACAGGGGGCGCCCAGGAGCAGTTCTTC. It codes for CASSSTGGAQEQFF.

The gene calls are TRBV2 and TRBJ2-7; 8 bases map to TRBD2. V shed 3 bases and J 4 bases; nucleotides not matched to a gene: 5. Looked up from germline, CDR1 is SNHLY and CDR2 is FYNNEI. This CDR3 spans 14 amino acids. The CDR3 nucleotides are TGTGCCAGCAGTGAGGCGGGGGGCGAGTACGAGCAGTACTTC. This sequence encodes CASSEAGGEYEQYF. The full variable domain, completed using reference TRBV2 and TRBJ2-7, is EPEVTQTPSHQVTQMGQEVILRCVPISNHLYFYWYRQILGQKVEFLVSFYNNEISEKSEIFDDQFSVERPDGSNFTLKIRSTKLEDSAMYFCASSEAGGEYEQYFGPGTRLTVT.

CDR3 nucleotide sequence: TGTGCCAGCAGCCAAGAGTTGGGGCTCGGGGAAGCTTTCTTT. It translates to CASSQELGLGEAFF. The chain is built from TRBV14 and TRBJ1-1; D is possibly TRBD1 (5 bases). The CDR3 covers 14 residues. V shed 0 bases and J shed 8 bases, with 13 bases lying between them. Germline lookup yields CDR1 SGHDN and CDR2 FVKESK.

The chain has TRBV28 and TRBJ1-1; TRBD1 aligns across 9 bases. The trim removed 4 bases at V and 4 bases at J, leaving 7 bases unmatched. Germline CDR1 MDHEN, CDR2 SYDVKM. The CDR3 runs to 15 residues. CDR3 protein: CASSSQGTGITEAFF. CDR3 DNA: TGTGCCAGCAGTTCTCAGGGGACAGGGATCACTGAAGCTTTCTTT. Supplemented by reference TRBV28 and TRBJ1-1, the full variable domain reads DVKVTQSSRYLVKRTGEKVFLECVQDMDHENMFWYRQDPGLGLRLIYFSYDVKMKEKGDIPEGYSVSREKKERFSLILESASTNQTSMYLCASSSQGTGITEAFFGQGTRLTVV.

The chain uses TRBV28 and TRBJ1-2; 8 bases line up with TRBD1. There are 14 residues in the CDR3. The germline V gene has CDR1 MDHEN and CDR2 SYDVKM. J lost 4 bases, V lost 6 bases, and 7 bases had no gene match. The CDR3 nucleotides read TGTGCCAGCAGCAGACAGGGGATGAGCTATGGCTACACCTTC. This sequence encodes CASSRQGMSYGYTF.

The V call is TRBV2, the J call TRBJ1-5; unclear D gene. This CDR3 contains 13 residues. Trimming removed 7 bases at V and 3 bases at J, with 10 bases between. Germline CDR1 SNHLY, CDR2 FYNNEI. The CDR3 bases are TGTGCCAGCAAGTGGGCAGCCAATCAGCCCCAGCATTTT. Translated, it gives CASKWAANQPQHF.

The chain couples TRBV19 to TRBJ1-1; D remains ambiguous. From germline, CDR1 is LNHDA and CDR2 SQIVND (reference sequence). The CDR3 is 15 amino acids. V was trimmed by 5 bases and J by 3 bases, leaving 16 bases between them. CDR3: CASSPQSTGDTEAFF. The CDR3 bases are TGTGCCAGTAGTCCACAGTCCACCGGGGACACTGAAGCTTTCTTT.

A single count supports this clone. The rearrangement joins TRBV5-6 to TRBJ1-3, with TRBD1 identical over 7 bases. The CDR3 consists of 16 residues. From germline, CDR1 is SGHDT and CDR2 YYEEEE. Trimming took 1 base from V and 0 from J; bases not matched to a gene: 4. The CDR3 DNA sequence: TGTGCCAGCAGCTTGAACAGGGGAATCTCTGGAAACACCATATATTTT. This codes for CASSLNRGISGNTIYF.

The rearrangement uses TRBV28 and TRBJ2-5, with D possibly TRBD1 on 6 matching bases. Germline V gene sequence: CDR1 MDHEN, CDR2 SYDVKM. The V and J ends lost 1 base and 5 bases respectively, with 20 bases between them. The CDR3 spans 17 residues. The CDR3 coding sequence is TGTGCCAGCAGTTTATCGTCGGGTCGTGTAGGGGGTGAGACCCAGTACTTC. Protein product: CASSLSSGRVGGETQYF. The variable domain in full, with the rest retrieved from reference TRBV28 and TRBJ2-5, is DVKVTQSSRYLVKRTGEKVFLECVQDMDHENMFWYRQDPGLGLRLIYFSYDVKMKEKGDIPEGYSVSREKKERFSLILESASTNQTSMYLCASSLSSGRVGGETQYFGPGTRLLVL.

V usage is TRBV28 and J usage is TRBJ2-7; 11 bases line up with TRBD2. CDR1 is MDHEN and CDR2 is SYDVKM in the germline V gene. The CDR3 extends over 16 amino acids. Germline trimming cut 11 bases from V and 3 bases from J; bases unmatched to any gene: 15. The DNA for the CDR3 is TGTGCCTCCACGGGGACTAGCGGAAACGTGGGCTACGAGCAGTACTTC. Translation: CASTGTSGNVGYEQYF. The full variable domain, in which reference TRBV28 and TRBJ2-7 provide the parts outside the CDR3, is DVKVTQSSRYLVKRTGEKVFLECVQDMDHENMFWYRQDPGLGLRLIYFSYDVKMKEKGDIPEGYSVSREKKERFSLILESASTNQTSMYLCASTGTSGNVGYEQYFGPGTRLTVT.

V is TRBV6-5 and J is TRBJ2-5; possible D gene TRBD1, 5 bases. CDR3 length equals 16 residues. The V end was cut by 0 bases, the J end by 4 bases, with 15 bases between. Germline-derived CDR1 and CDR2 are MNHEY and SVGAGI. The CDR3 nucleotides read TGTGCCAGCAGTTACTCGGGGCTCAGCCAGGGAGAGACCCAGTACTTC. Residues: CASSYSGLSQGETQYF.

DNA for the CDR3: TGTGCCAGTAATCGGGAGGGGGGGGCAACCCCTCCTTATGGCTACACCTTC. It encodes CASNREGGATPPYGYTF. The gene calls are TRBV19 and TRBJ1-2, with D maybe TRBD1 (6 bases). With 7 bases removed from V and 5 bases from J, the gap between germline ends came to 26 bases. The germline gives CDR1 LNHDA, CDR2 SQIVND (reference sequence). The CDR3 has 17 residues.

This chain joins TRBV11-1 and TRBJ2-1; D is possibly TRBD1 (6 bases). The CDR3 has 11 residues. Germline lookup yields CDR1 SGHAT and CDR2 FQDESV (reference sequence). V shed 5 bases and J shed 7 bases, with 6 bases lying between them. Written as DNA, the CDR3 is TGTGCCAGCAGCACAGGGAATGAGCAGTTCTTC. Encoded protein: CASSTGNEQFF. The entire variable domain, with the rest obtained from reference TRBV11-1 and TRBJ2-1, is as follows: EAEVAQSPRYKITEKSQAVAFWCDPISGHATLYWYRQILGQGPELLVQFQDESVVDDSQLPKDRFSAERLKGVDSTLKIQPAELGDSAMYLCASSTGNEQFFGPGTRLTVL.

The V and J genes are TRBV5-1 and TRBJ2-3, with D maybe TRBD2 (5 bases). The length of the CDR3 is 13 residues. The germline V gene has CDR1 SGHRS and CDR2 YFSETQ. Trimming removed 10 bases from V and 6 bases from J, with 18 bases in between. This chain's CDR3 is CADRTPGSDTQYF. For the CDR3, the DNA is TGCGCCGACCGGACGCCGGGGTCCGATACGCAGTATTTT.

This chain connects TRBV5-1 to TRBJ2-2; a weak D match, TRBD1 (6 bases). Trimming took 2 bases from V and 6 from J, leaving 8 bases between them. This CDR3 is built from 13 residues. Germline CDR1 SGHRS, CDR2 YFSETQ. Written as DNA, the CDR3 is TGCGCCAGCAGCTTCCAGGGGCCCGGGGAGCTGTTTTTT. Translating gives CASSFQGPGELFF. The full variable domain, rest sourced from reference TRBV5-1 and TRBJ2-2, is KAGVTQTPRYLIKTRGQQVTLSCSPISGHRSVSWYQQTPGQGLQFLFEYFSETQRNKGNFPGRFSGRQFSNSRSEMNVSTLELGDSALYLCASSFQGPGELFFGEGSRLTVL.